This TCR beta chain originates from a study of cytomegalovirus exposure and HLA in healthy donors. Donors had nominal health at sampling but likely had unrecorded immune exposures. This clone was seen more than once but under ten times. Its antigen remains unknown. Vbeta (60) and Jbeta (13) primers were used in the PCR. Measured with immunoSEQ multiplex PCR; TCRdb has only the in-frame clones, and not every one. Of under 170,000 clones in the sample, just under 65% are singletons; the top ten hold roughly 7%. Study conclusions and caveats: An analysis was carried out at a later point. It showed that HLA-associated TCR beta chains were more clonally expanded than equally common non-associated chains. In a later analysis, specific HLA alleles were associated with 15,000 to 20,000 TCR beta sequences at a 0.05 false discovery rate. Rare TCR sequences predominated, though certain public TCRs were found in many donors.

Sequenced material: PBMCs. This receptor was obtained from a woman aged 60-75 years in good health and CMV-seropositive.

The CDR3, as DNA: TGCGCCAGCAGCTTGGCAGGGGGCATGAACACTGAAGCTTTCTTT. It is translated as CASSLAGGMNTEAFF. The V gene is TRBV5-1, the J gene TRBJ1-1, with TRBD1 matching over 8 bases. From germline, CDR1 is SGHRS and CDR2 YFSETQ. Trimming at V came to 0 bases and at J to 0 bases, leaving 1 base not matched to a gene. This CDR3 is built from 15 residues.